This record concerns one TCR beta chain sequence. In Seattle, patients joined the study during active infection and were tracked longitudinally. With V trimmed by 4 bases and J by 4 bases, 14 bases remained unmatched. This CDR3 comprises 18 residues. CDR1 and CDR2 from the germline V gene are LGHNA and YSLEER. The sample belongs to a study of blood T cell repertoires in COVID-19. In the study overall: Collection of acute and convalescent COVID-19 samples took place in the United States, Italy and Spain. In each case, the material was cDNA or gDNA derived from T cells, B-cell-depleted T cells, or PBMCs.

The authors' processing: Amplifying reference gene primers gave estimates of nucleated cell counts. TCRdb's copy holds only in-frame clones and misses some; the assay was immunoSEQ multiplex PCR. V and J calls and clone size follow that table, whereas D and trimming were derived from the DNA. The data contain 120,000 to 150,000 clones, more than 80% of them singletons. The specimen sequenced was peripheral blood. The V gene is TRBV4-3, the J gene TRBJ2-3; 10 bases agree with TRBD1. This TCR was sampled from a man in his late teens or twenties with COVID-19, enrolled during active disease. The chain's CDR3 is CASSLGLRDRGQSDTQYF. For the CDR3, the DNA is TGCGCCAGCAGCCTAGGCTTACGGGACAGGGGTCAATCAGATACGCAGTATTTT.